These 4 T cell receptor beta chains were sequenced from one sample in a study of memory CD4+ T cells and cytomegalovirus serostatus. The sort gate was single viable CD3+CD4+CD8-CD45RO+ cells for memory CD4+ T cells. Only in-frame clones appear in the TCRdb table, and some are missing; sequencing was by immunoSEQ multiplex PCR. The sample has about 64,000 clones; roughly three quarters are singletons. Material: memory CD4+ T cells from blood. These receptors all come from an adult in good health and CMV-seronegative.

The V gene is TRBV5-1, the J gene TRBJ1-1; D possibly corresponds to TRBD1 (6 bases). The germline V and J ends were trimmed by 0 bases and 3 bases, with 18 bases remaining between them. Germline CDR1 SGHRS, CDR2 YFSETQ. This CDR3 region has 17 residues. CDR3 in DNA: TGCGCCAGCAGCTTGGAATATGCTGTAGGGGGGGACACTGAAGCTTTCTTT. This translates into CASSLEYAVGGDTEAFF.

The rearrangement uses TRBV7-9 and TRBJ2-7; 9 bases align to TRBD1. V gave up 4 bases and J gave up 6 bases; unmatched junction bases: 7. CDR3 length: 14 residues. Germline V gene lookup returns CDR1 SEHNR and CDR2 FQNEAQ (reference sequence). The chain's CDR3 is CASSSGQGKGEQYF. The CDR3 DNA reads TGTGCCAGCAGCTCGGGACAGGGTAAGGGCGAGCAGTACTTC. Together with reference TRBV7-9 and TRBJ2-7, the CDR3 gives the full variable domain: DTGVSQNPRHKITKRGQNVTFRCDPISEHNRLYWYRQTLGQGPEFLTYFQNEAQLEKSRLLSDRFSAERPKGSFSTLEIQRTEQGDSAMYLCASSSGQGKGEQYFGPGTRLTVT.

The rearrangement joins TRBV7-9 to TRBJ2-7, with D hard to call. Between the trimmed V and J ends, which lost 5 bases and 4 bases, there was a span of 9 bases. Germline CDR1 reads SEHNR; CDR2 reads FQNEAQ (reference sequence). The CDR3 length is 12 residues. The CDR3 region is CASSLYQYEQYF. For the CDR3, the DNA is TGTGCCAGCAGCCTGTACCAGTACGAGCAGTACTTC.

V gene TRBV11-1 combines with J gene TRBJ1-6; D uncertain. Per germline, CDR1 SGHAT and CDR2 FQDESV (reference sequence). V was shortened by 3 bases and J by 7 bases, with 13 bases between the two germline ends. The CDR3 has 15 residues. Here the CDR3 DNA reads TGTGCCAGCAGCTTCACGTCCCAAGGCAATTCACCCCTCCACTTT. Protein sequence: CASSFTSQGNSPLHF.